This TCR beta chain was obtained from a study of identical twins. The length of the CDR3 is 15 residues. Trimming took 1 base from V and 1 from J, leaving 11 bases between them. Per the germline V gene, CDR1 is SGHRS and CDR2 is YFSETQ. Template switching added a universal primer site; cDNA carried unique molecular identifiers. One entry per CDR3 protein results from TCRdb running MiXCR on the 5' RACE reads. This table has about 570,000 distinct CDR3 sequences, 9.6% appearing once. The sample holds many counts of this clonotype. This sample was shared with a second study, whose subject was yellow fever vaccine responses in identical twins.

Sequenced material: PBMCs. The rearrangement joins TRBV5-1 to TRBJ1-1, with D possibly TRBD1 on 6 matching bases. The TCR originated in a young woman in good health. The CDR3 bases are TGCGCCAGCAGCTTGAGCAGGGGAGCGAACACTGAAGCTTTCTTT. As protein: CASSLSRGANTEAFF. Supplemented by reference TRBV5-1 and TRBJ1-1, the full variable domain reads KAGVTQTPRYLIKTRGQQVTLSCSPISGHRSVSWYQQTPGQGLQFLFEYFSETQRNKGNFPGRFSGRQFSNSRSEMNVSTLELGDSALYLCASSLSRGANTEAFFGQGTRLTVV.